The 14 T cell receptor beta chains reported below all come from one sample, sequenced in a study of T cell repertoires in cytomegalovirus infection. Using its own MiXCR run on the reads, TCRdb lists one record per CDR3 protein. The sample contains around 570,000 distinct CDR3 sequences, roughly 43% of which appear only once. These receptors are not linked to any known antigen. This specimen consisted of cultured PBMCs, obtained from culture after CMV antigen stimulation. These receptor sequences come from a human donor in good health (CMV status not recorded). Some clones in this sample may be carry-over from other donors' samples.

This clonotype came up a few times. This chain uses TRBV7-2 with TRBJ2-2; D remains unclear. Germline V CDR1 and CDR2: SGHTA, FQGNSA. This CDR3 comprises 15 residues. V was shortened by 0 bases and J by 6 bases, with 11 bases between the two germline ends. The DNA for the CDR3 is TGTGCCAGCAGCTTAGCGTACGCCGAGGCCGGGGAGCTGTTTTTT. It codes for CASSLAYAEAGELFF. Together with reference TRBV7-2 and TRBJ2-2, the CDR3 gives the full variable domain: GAGVSQSPSNKVTEKGKDVELRCDPISGHTALYWYRQSLGQGLEFLIYFQGNSAPDKSGLPSDRFSAERTGGSVSTLTIQRTQQEDSAVYLCASSLAYAEAGELFFGEGSRLTVL.

This sequence joins TRBV19 and TRBJ2-1, with 8 positions matching TRBD1. V lost 7 bases to trimming and J lost 6 bases; unmatched junction nucleotides: 5. Germline V CDR1 and CDR2: LNHDA, SQIVND (reference sequence). This CDR3 has 13 amino acids. The CDR3 bases are TGTGCCAGTACGGACAGGGACCTCAATGAGCAGTTCTTC. It specifies CASTDRDLNEQFF.

This chain connects TRBV6-1 to TRBJ1-5; the D is unclear. The CDR3 totals 14 residues. Trimming left V 5 bases short and J 3 bases short, with 11 bases between. The germline CDR1 and CDR2 sequences are MNHNS and SASEGT. The CDR3 here is CASSFTGVNQPQHF. Here the CDR3 DNA reads TGTGCCAGCAGTTTTACTGGGGTCAATCAGCCCCAGCATTTT.

This clonotype has a handful of counts. The chain uses TRBV12-3 or TRBV12-4 and TRBJ2-5, with TRBD1 identical over 7 bases. J lost 1 base, V lost 7 bases, and 6 bases had no gene match. This CDR3 region has 14 residues. The CDR3, as DNA: TGTGCCAGCACAATAGGGGGCAGCCAAGAGACCCAGTACTTC. It codes for CASTIGGSQETQYF.

There are a few counts of this clonotype. Germline and junction disagree at one end, which may indicate a read error. V usage is TRBV15 and J usage is TRBJ2-3; D is unresolved. The CDR3 has 16 amino acids. Looked up from germline, CDR1 is LNHNV and CDR2 is YYDKDF (reference sequence). The CDR3 sequence is CATSTDPRDRTHTQYF. The CDR3 DNA reads as TGTGCCACCAGCACGGACCCCCGTGACCGCACACATACGCAGTATTTT. The full variable domain, in which reference TRBV15 and TRBJ2-3 provide the parts outside the CDR3, is DAMVIQNPRYQVTQFGKPVTLSCSQTLNHNVMYWYQQKSSQAPKLLFHYYDKDFNNEADTPDNFQSRRPNTSFCFLDIRSPGLGDTAMYLCATSTDPRDRTHTQYFGPGTRLTVL.

V usage is TRBV20-1 and J usage is TRBJ1-3; D is ambiguous. The V end was cut by 3 bases, the J end by 2 bases, with 11 bases between. The V gene's germline CDR1 is DFQATT and CDR2 SNEGSKA (reference sequence). The CDR3 extends over 14 amino acids. The DNA of the CDR3 is TGCAGTGCTAGGAGCGGCGGCCCTGGAAACACCATATATTTT. Translating gives CSARSGGPGNTIYF.

The chain uses TRBV18 and TRBJ1-1; weak D call: TRBD1 (5 bases). Germline V gene sequence: CDR1 KGHSH, CDR2 LQKENI. The CDR3 runs to 15 residues. The V and J ends lost 6 bases and 6 bases respectively, with 20 bases between them. CDR3 sequence (DNA): TGTGCCAGCTCTTCAGACAGATACTCTGGGTCTGAAGCTTTCTTT. This encodes CASSSDRYSGSEAFF.

The J gene is TRBJ1-1, the V gene TRBV7-9, with 7 bases matching TRBD1. V lost 6 bases to trimming and J lost 0 bases; unmatched junction nucleotides: 10. The length of the CDR3 is 16 residues. CDR1 and CDR2 (germline): SEHNR, FQNEAQ (reference sequence). The CDR3: CASRNGQDYLNTEAFF. As DNA, the CDR3 is TGTGCCAGCAGAAACGGACAGGATTATTTGAACACTGAAGCTTTCTTT.

Concerning this clonotype itself: A junction boundary mismatches the germline segment, possibly from a read error. The chain uses TRBV4-1 and TRBJ2-7; TRBD2 matches 15 bases. Germline-derived CDR1 and CDR2 are MGHRA and YSYEKL. CDR3 length equals 19 residues. The DNA of the CDR3 is TGTGCCAGCAGCTCCTGGACTAGCGGGGGGGCCTCTATCATTTACGAGCAGTACTTC. This codes for CASSSWTSGGASIIYEQYF.

The chain uses TRBV20-1 and TRBJ1-5, with D hard to call. The V gene's germline CDR1 is DFQATT and CDR2 SNEGSKA (reference sequence). V was clipped by 0 bases and J by 0 bases, with 15 bases between them. The CDR3 has 17 amino acids. The CDR3 region has the DNA TGCAGTGCTAGAGACTCCGGTTCAATCCATAGCAATCAGCCCCAGCATTTT. Amino acid sequence: CSARDSGSIHSNQPQHF.

The V and J genes are TRBV5-4 and TRBJ2-1; 8 bases line up with TRBD1. CDR1 is SGHNT and CDR2 is YYREEE in the germline V gene (reference sequence). CDR3 size: 14 residues. The V and J ends lost 3 bases and 10 bases, in that order; junction bases with no gene match: 9. The CDR3 sequence is CASSSLQGAGEQFF. In nucleotides, the CDR3 is TGTGCCAGCAGCTCGCTGCAGGGGGCAGGGGAGCAGTTCTTC.

The V gene is TRBV19, the J gene TRBJ2-2; TRBD2 aligns across 7 bases. The CDR3 is 16 residues long. Germline V gene lookup returns CDR1 LNHDA and CDR2 SQIVND (reference sequence). With V trimmed by 2 bases and J by 3 bases, 6 bases remained unmatched. The chain's CDR3 is CASSINGREDTGELFF. CDR3 bases: TGTGCCAGTAGTATAAACGGTCGGGAGGACACCGGGGAGCTGTTTTTT.

The chain carries TRBV3-1 and TRBJ1-1, with 7 bases fitting TRBD1. The length of the CDR3 is 14 residues. Per germline, CDR1 LGHDT and CDR2 YNNKEL (reference sequence). Trimming took 4 bases from V and 4 from J; bases not matched to a gene: 6. CDR3 coding DNA: TGTGCCAGCAGCCGAGGGGGCCTGAGCACTGAAGCTTTCTTT. Encoded protein: CASSRGGLSTEAFF.

This rearrangement joins TRBV7-2 to TRBJ1-1; D unresolved. The V and J ends lost 5 bases and 11 bases respectively, with 15 bases between them. This CDR3 has 12 amino acids. Germline V lookup: CDR1 SGHTA, CDR2 FQGNSA. CDR3 in amino acids: CASSIAPIDAFF. The CDR3 coding sequence is TGTGCCAGCAGCATCGCCCCCATTGACGCTTTCTTT.